Presented here are 15 T cell receptor beta chains from one specimen sequenced in a study of identifying expanded T cells in peripheral blood. The protocol was immunoSEQ multiplex PCR, while the TCRdb copy is restricted to in-frame clones and leaves out a portion. The table shows just over 90,000 clones, with about 90% occurring only once. The sample taken for sequencing was blood. All receptors come from a person aged 18 to 70 in good health.

In this sample, this clone turned up once. V usage is TRBV9 and J usage is TRBJ2-3; 12 bases agree with TRBD2. The CDR3 is 16 residues long. J gave up 4 bases and V 0 bases, and 3 bases lay outside the gene matches. From germline, CDR1 is SGDLS and CDR2 YYNGEE. CDR3: CASSVASGGAADTQYF. The CDR3 nucleotides are TGTGCCAGCAGCGTAGCTAGCGGGGGGGCCGCAGATACGCAGTATTTT. The full variable domain, in which reference TRBV9 and TRBJ2-3 provide the parts outside the CDR3, is DSGVTQTPKHLITATGQRVTLRCSPRSGDLSVYWYQQSLDQGLQFLIQYYNGEERAKGNILERFSAQQFPDLHSELNLSSLELGDSALYFCASSVASGGAADTQYFGPGTRLTVL.

This chain joins TRBV28 and TRBJ1-2, with 9 bases matching TRBD1. Germline values: CDR1 MDHEN, CDR2 SYDVKM. The CDR3 sequence is 15 residues long. The ends lost 6 bases at V and 5 bases at J; junction bases unmatched: 10. CDR3 DNA sequence: TGTGCCAGCAGCAACGGGGACAGGGTTGGGTATGGCTACACCTTC. It encodes CASSNGDRVGYGYTF.

CDR3 DNA sequence: TGTGCCAGCAGCCCTTCAGCATCGAACACTGAAGCTTTCTTT. As protein: CASSPSASNTEAFF. V gene TRBV7-3 combines with J gene TRBJ1-1; D is ambiguous. V was pared by 5 bases and J by 1 base, with 11 bases between. Germline CDR1 is SGHTA and CDR2 is FQGTGA. The CDR3 covers 14 residues.

A note on this clone: A much bigger clone sits one base away, suggesting this may be a read error. This chain links TRBV6-4 with TRBJ2-6; TRBD1 might be the D (6 bases). This CDR3 has 15 residues. Trimming cost V 3 bases and J 2 bases, with 8 bases left between them. From germline, CDR1 is MRHNA and CDR2 SNTAGT. The CDR3 spells CASSEEGAGANVLTF. The CDR3 DNA is TGTGCCAGCAGTGAAGAGGGGGCTGGGGCCAACGTCCTGACTTTC.

The chain employs TRBV7-8 and TRBJ2-5; D is ambiguous. Trimming took 3 bases from V and 1 from J, leaving 12 bases between them. CDR3 length: 15 residues. CDR1 and CDR2 (germline): SGHVS, FQNEAQ. CDR3 bases: TGTGCCAGCAGCTTTGGGGTTGTGGCCCAAGAGACCCAGTACTTC. It is translated as CASSFGVVAQETQYF.

There are a few counts of this clone. J is TRBJ1-2 and V is TRBV4-2; D remains unclear. The CDR3 covers 16 residues. Between the trimmed V and J ends, which lost 0 bases and 2 bases, there was a span of 13 bases. The germline V gene has CDR1 LGHNA and CDR2 YNFKEQ. The CDR3 bases are TGTGCCAGCAGCCAAGAGGACTCCCCACGGAACTATGGCTACACCTTC. It specifies CASSQEDSPRNYGYTF.

The chain combines TRBV28 with TRBJ2-7; weak D call: TRBD2 (7 bases). This CDR3 has 13 amino acids. Trimming took off 3 bases at V and 5 bases at J, with 11 bases between the two ends. Germline CDR1 MDHEN, CDR2 SYDVKM. The CDR3 region has the DNA TGTGCCAGCAGTTTCGGGGGGCCCGACGAGCAGTACTTC. This sequence encodes CASSFGGPDEQYF.

The rearrangement links TRBV4-1 to TRBJ2-5, with a tentative D call TRBD1 (5 bases). There are 15 residues in the CDR3. Trimming pared 1 base from V and 0 bases from J, leaving 9 bases between. Germline loops: CDR1 MGHRA, CDR2 YSYEKL. The CDR3 DNA sequence: TGCGCCAGCAGCCAAGGCAGGGCGGACCAAGAGACCCAGTACTTC. Amino acids: CASSQGRADQETQYF.

This chain joins TRBV5-1 and TRBJ1-4; D gene unclear. The CDR3 is made up of 13 amino acids. CDR1 SGHRS and CDR2 YFSETQ come from the germline V gene. Between the trimmed V and J ends, which lost 6 bases and 7 bases, there was a span of 13 bases. CDR3 residues: CASTEPEGEKLFF. In DNA, the CDR3 is TGCGCCAGCACCGAACCAGAGGGTGAAAAACTGTTTTTT.

The V call is TRBV4-1, the J call TRBJ2-1, with 10 positions matching TRBD2. From germline, CDR1 is MGHRA and CDR2 YSYEKL. V was clipped by 1 base and J by 2 bases; unmatched bases: 5. The CDR3 consists of 17 residues. The CDR3 here is CASSQGSGGAAYNEQFF. Written as DNA, the CDR3 is TGCGCCAGCAGCCAAGGCAGCGGGGGGGCCGCCTACAATGAGCAGTTCTTC.

V usage is TRBV6-6 and J usage is TRBJ2-7; 10 nucleotides line up with TRBD2. V lost 2 bases, J lost 7 bases, and 8 bases stayed unmatched. The germline gives CDR1 MNHNY, CDR2 SVGAGI (reference sequence). The CDR3 sequence is 15 residues long. CDR3 bases: TGTGCCAGCAGTTACGGGGGGACTAGCGCCCGGGAGCAGTACTTC. As protein: CASSYGGTSAREQYF.

J is TRBJ2-5 and V is TRBV5-1, with 7 bases fitting TRBD2. Trimming at V came to 0 bases and at J to 2 bases, leaving 4 bases not matched to a gene. The CDR3 covers 15 residues. The germline V gene has CDR1 SGHRS and CDR2 YFSETQ. The CDR3 coding sequence is TGCGCCAGCAGCTTGGGTAGCGGGTCTCAAGAGACCCAGTACTTC. It encodes CASSLGSGSQETQYF.

The rearrangement uses TRBV19 and TRBJ2-1; the match to TRBD2 covers 10 bases. This CDR3 has 15 amino acids. Germline values: CDR1 LNHDA, CDR2 SQIVND (reference sequence). Trimming took 5 bases from V and 8 from J; bases not matched to a gene: 9. CDR3 in DNA: TGTGCCAGTAGTCCCTTAGCGGGAGGCCGAGATGAGCAGTTCTTC. Translating gives CASSPLAGGRDEQFF.

This chain connects TRBV4-2 to TRBJ1-5; the match to TRBD1 covers 7 bases. V shed 3 bases, J shed 2 bases, and the junction held 4 bases outside the gene matches. The germline V gene has CDR1 LGHNA and CDR2 YNFKEQ. This CDR3 is built from 15 residues. The CDR3 DNA is TGTGCCAGCAGCCAGTACAGGGGCGGCAATCAGCCCCAGCATTTT. Translating gives CASSQYRGGNQPQHF.

The V and J genes are TRBV4-1 and TRBJ1-2, with 7 positions matching TRBD1. The CDR3 runs 14 residues. V trimming: 5 bases; J trimming: 4 bases; junction bases outside the gene matches: 7. The germline V gene has CDR1 MGHRA and CDR2 YSYEKL. CDR3 coding DNA: TGCGCCAGCAGCGTCACGACAGGGTCCTATGGCTACACCTTC. Its protein is CASSVTTGSYGYTF.